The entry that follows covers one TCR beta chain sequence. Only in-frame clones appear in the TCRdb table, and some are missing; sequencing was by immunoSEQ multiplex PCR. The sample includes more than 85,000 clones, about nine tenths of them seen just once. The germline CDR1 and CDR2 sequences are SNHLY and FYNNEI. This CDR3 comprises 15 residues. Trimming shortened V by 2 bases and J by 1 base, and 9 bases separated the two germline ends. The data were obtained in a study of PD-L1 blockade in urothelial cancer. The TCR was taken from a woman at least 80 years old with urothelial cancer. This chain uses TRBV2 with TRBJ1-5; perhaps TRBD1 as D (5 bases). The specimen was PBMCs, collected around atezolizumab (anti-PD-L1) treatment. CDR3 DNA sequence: TGTGCCAGCAGTGAAAGGGGAACGAGCAATCAGCCCCAGCATTTT. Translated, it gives CASSERGTSNQPQHF.